The 8 T cell receptor beta chains below were found in one sample sequenced in a study of graft-versus-host responses after intestinal transplantation. What these receptors recognize is not known. Sequencing used immunoSEQ multiplex PCR; TCRdb keeps in-frame clones, though not all of them. This table has almost 40,000 clones, about 95% appearing once. The sample in question was unstimulated CD8+ T cells sorted from spleen or lymph node cells, obtained before transplant. Receptor source: a human donor who was the organ donor for an intestinal transplant.

This sequence joins TRBV13 and TRBJ2-1; D may be TRBD2 (6 bases). Per germline, CDR1 PRHDT and CDR2 FYEKMQ (reference sequence). The CDR3 extends over 12 amino acids. Trimming pared 5 bases from V and 8 bases from J, leaving 10 bases between. The CDR3 spells CASSASAHEQFF. CDR3 DNA sequence: TGTGCCAGCAGCGCTAGCGCCCATGAGCAGTTCTTC.

V gene TRBV27 combines with J gene TRBJ1-1, with D possibly matching TRBD1 (5 bases). Germline lookup yields CDR1 MNHEY and CDR2 SMNVEV (reference sequence). The V and J ends lost 8 bases and 3 bases respectively, with 19 bases between them. There are 15 residues in the CDR3. DNA for the CDR3: TGTGCCAGCTACCCCCTCGGGGGGGTGGACACTGAAGCTTTCTTT. It translates to CASYPLGGVDTEAFF.

The J gene is TRBJ1-6, the V gene TRBV19, with no clear D. The V end lost 6 bases, the J end lost 5 bases, and 14 bases lay between the germline ends. CDR1 and CDR2 (germline): LNHDA, SQIVND (reference sequence). This CDR3 has 15 residues. The CDR3 bases are TGTGCCAGTAGCACCGCGGAGGAAGATAATTCACCCCTCCACTTT. It yields the protein CASSTAEEDNSPLHF. Supplemented by reference TRBV19 and TRBJ1-6, the full variable domain reads DGGITQSPKYLFRKEGQNVTLSCEQNLNHDAMYWYRQDPGQGLRLIYYSQIVNDFQKGDIAEGYSVSREKKESFPLTVTSAQKNPTAFYLCASSTAEEDNSPLHFGNGTRLTVT.

The chain couples TRBV19 to TRBJ2-1, with D unclear. CDR1 is LNHDA, CDR2 SQIVND, per germline (reference sequence). There are 13 residues in the CDR3. Trimming took 3 bases from V and 6 from J, leaving 9 bases between them. The DNA of the CDR3 is TGTGCCAGTAGTATGAGTAGTATCAATGAGCAGTTCTTC. Encoded protein: CASSMSSINEQFF.

The rearrangement joins TRBV11-2 to TRBJ1-2; TRBD1 might be the D (5 bases). Germline V gene sequence: CDR1 SGHAT, CDR2 FQNNGV. CDR3 length: 13 residues. The V end lost 6 bases, the J end lost 8 bases, and 16 bases lay between the germline ends. The CDR3 DNA is TGTGCCAGCAGTTTTAGATCGGGACGCGGCTACACCTTC. Residues: CASSFRSGRGYTF.

V and J are TRBV7-8 and TRBJ2-7; D gene unclear. Germline V CDR1 and CDR2: SGHVS, FQNEAQ. V lost 0 bases and J 0 bases, leaving 15 bases between the germline ends. The CDR3 runs 17 residues. CDR3 sequence (DNA): TGTGCCAGCAGCTTAGCTGCGAGTACCCCTAGCTCCTACGAGCAGTACTTC. Amino acids: CASSLAASTPSSYEQYF.

The chain uses TRBV20-1 and TRBJ1-1; D is uncertain. V was shortened by 3 bases and J by 4 bases, with 6 bases between the two germline ends. The germline CDR1 and CDR2 sequences are DFQATT and SNEGSKA (reference sequence). The CDR3 has 11 residues. The CDR3 DNA sequence: TGCAGTGCTAGGTCGGTCACTGAAGCTTTCTTT. Residues: CSARSVTEAFF.

V usage is TRBV10-2 and J usage is TRBJ2-7; possible D gene TRBD2, 5 bases. The V and J ends lost 3 bases and 0 bases respectively, with 6 bases between them. The CDR3 length is 13 residues. Germline V gene lookup returns CDR1 WSHSY and CDR2 SAAADI. CDR3 sequence (DNA): TGCGCCAGCAGTGAACGGGACTCCTACGAGCAGTACTTC. The encoded protein is CASSERDSYEQYF.